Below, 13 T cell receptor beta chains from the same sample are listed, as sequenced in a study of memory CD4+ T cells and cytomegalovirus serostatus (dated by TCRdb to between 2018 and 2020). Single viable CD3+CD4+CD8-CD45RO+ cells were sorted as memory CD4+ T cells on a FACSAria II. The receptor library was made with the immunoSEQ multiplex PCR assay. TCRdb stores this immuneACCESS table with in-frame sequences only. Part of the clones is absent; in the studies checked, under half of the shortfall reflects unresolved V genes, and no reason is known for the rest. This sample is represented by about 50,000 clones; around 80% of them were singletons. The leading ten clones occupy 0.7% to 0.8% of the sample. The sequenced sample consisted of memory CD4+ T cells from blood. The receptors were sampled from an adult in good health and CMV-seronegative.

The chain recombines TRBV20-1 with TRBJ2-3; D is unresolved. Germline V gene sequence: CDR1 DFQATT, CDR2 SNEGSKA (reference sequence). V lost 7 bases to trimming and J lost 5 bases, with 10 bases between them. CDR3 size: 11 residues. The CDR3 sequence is CSGEVEDTQYF. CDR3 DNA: TGCAGTGGGGAAGTAGAAGATACGCAGTATTTT.

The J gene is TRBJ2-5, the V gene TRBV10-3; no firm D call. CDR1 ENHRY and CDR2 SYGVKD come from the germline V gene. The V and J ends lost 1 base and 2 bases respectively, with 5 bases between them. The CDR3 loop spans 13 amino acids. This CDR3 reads CAISELGQETQYF. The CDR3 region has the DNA TGTGCCATCAGTGAGTTGGGTCAAGAGACCCAGTACTTC.

DNA of the CDR3: TGCGCCAGCAGCTCTGGGACAAGGAATAACTATGGCTACACCTTC. This gives the protein CASSSGTRNNYGYTF. The chain employs TRBV5-1 and TRBJ1-2; possibly TRBD1 for D (6 bases). Deletions cut 3 bases from V and 1 base from J, with 13 bases between. The CDR3 is 15 residues long. CDR1 is SGHRS, CDR2 YFSETQ, per germline.

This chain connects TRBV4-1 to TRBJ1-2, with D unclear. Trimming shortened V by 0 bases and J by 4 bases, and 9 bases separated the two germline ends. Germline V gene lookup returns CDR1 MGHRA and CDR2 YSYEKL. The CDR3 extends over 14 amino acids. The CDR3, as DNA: TGCGCCAGCAGCCAAGATAGGGTGGGCTATGGCTACACCTTC. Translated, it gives CASSQDRVGYGYTF.

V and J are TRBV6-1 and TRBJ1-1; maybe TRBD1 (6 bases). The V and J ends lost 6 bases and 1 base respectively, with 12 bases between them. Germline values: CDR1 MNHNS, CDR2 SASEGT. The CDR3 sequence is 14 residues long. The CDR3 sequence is CASSKPGANTEAFF. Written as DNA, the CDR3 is TGTGCCAGCAGCAAGCCAGGGGCGAACACTGAAGCTTTCTTT.

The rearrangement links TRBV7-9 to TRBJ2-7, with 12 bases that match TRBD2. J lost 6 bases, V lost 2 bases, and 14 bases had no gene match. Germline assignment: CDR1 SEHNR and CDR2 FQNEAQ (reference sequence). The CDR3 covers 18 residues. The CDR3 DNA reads TGTGCCAGCAGCTTACGACTAGCGGGAGACAAGGTTCGGAGCGAGCAGTACTTC. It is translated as CASSLRLAGDKVRSEQYF. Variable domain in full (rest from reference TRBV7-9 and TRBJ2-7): DTGVSQNPRHKITKRGQNVTFRCDPISEHNRLYWYRQTLGQGPEFLTYFQNEAQLEKSRLLSDRFSAERPKGSFSTLEIQRTEQGDSAMYLCASSLRLAGDKVRSEQYFGPGTRLTVT.

The CDR3 loop is CASSRTGGPEEKLFF. The CDR3, as DNA: TGCGCCAGCAGCCGCACTGGGGGGCCTGAGGAAAAACTGTTTTTT. V is TRBV5-1 and J is TRBJ1-4; D may be TRBD1 (6 bases). CDR3 size: 15 residues. In germline, CDR1 is SGHRS, CDR2 YFSETQ. The germline V and J ends were trimmed by 4 bases and 8 bases, with 18 bases remaining between them.

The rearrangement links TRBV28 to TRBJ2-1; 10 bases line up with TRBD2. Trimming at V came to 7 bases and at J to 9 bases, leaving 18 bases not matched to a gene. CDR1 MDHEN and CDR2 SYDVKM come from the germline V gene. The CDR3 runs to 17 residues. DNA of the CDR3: TGTGCCAGCACCCACATGGTAGCGGGAGGCCTAGTTGGTGAGCAGTTCTTC. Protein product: CASTHMVAGGLVGEQFF.

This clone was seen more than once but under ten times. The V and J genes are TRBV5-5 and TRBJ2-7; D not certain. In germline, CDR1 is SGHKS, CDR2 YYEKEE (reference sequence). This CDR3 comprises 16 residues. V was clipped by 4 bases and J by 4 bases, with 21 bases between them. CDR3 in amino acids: CASSPQDLPLPYEQYF. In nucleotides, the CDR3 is TGTGCCAGCAGCCCTCAGGACCTCCCACTCCCATACGAGCAGTACTTC.

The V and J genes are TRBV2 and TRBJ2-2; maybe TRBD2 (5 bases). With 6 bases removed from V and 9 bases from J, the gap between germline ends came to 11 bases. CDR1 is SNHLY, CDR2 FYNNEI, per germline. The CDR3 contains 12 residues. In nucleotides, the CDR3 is TGTGCCAGCAGACCACTAGGCCGGGAGCTGTTTTTT. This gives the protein CASRPLGRELFF.

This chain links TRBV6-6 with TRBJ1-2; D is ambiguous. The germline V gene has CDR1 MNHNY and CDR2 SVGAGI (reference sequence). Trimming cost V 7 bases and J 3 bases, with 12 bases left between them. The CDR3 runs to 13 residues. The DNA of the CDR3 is TGTGCCAGCACCTCGATACCCCACTATGGCTACACCTTC. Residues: CASTSIPHYGYTF.

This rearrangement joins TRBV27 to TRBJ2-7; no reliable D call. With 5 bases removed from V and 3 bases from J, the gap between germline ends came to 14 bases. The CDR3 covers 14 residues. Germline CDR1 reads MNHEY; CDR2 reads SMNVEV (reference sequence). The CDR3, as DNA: TGTGCCAGCAGTACTGTTTCAGGTAGCTACGAGCAGTACTTC. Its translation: CASSTVSGSYEQYF.

Here the CDR3 DNA reads TGTGCCAGCAGTTACTCCCCCACAAGTCTCGGAAACACCATATATTTT. It yields the protein CASSYSPTSLGNTIYF. The gene calls are TRBV6-6 and TRBJ1-3, with D unresolved. CDR3 length: 16 residues. Trimming shortened V by 0 bases and J by 4 bases, and 13 bases separated the two germline ends. Per germline, CDR1 MNHNY and CDR2 SVGAGI (reference sequence).